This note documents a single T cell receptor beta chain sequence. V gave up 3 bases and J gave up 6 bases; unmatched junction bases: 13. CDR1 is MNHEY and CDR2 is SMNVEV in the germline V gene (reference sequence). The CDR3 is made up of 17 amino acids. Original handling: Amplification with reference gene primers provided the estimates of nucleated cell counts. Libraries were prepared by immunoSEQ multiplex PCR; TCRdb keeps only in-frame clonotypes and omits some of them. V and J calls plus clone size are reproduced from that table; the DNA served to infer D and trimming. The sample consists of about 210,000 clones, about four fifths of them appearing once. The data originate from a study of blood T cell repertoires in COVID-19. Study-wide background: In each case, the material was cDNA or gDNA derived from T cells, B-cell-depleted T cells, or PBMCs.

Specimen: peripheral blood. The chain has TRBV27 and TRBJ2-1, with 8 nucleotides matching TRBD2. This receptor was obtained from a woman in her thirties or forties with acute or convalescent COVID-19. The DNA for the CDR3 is TGTGCCAGCAGTTTCGGGGGGGCGTCGGAGGGGCGCAATGAGCAGTTCTTC. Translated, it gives CASSFGGASEGRNEQFF.